This T cell receptor (beta chain) was sequenced during a study of T cells in Graves' hyperthyroidism and ophthalmopathy. The study, taken as a whole, reports: Blood also held most thyroid clonotypes expanded beyond 0.001.

This clonotype was observed many times. The antigen is unknown. Over 18 months, lack of ophthalmopathy progression marked Graves' hyperthyroidism as stable. Reasons for excluding patients were uncontrolled infection, other autoimmune disease, pregnancy or lactation. Clinical symptoms, serum thyroxine and TRAb, thyroid ultrasound and orbital computed tomography together formed the diagnostic basis. Amplified TCR beta CDR3 regions came from RNA transcripts. A set of HTBI primers served as the primers for a first-round RT-PCR of the TCR CDR3. TCRdb processed the multiplex PCR reads anew with MiXCR; each CDR3 protein has one entry. The sample records just under 750,000 distinct CDR3 sequences, roughly a third being singletons. The CDR3 covers 14 residues. Germline V gene data show CDR1 as SQVTM and CDR2 as ANQGSEA. V lost 4 bases, J lost 7 bases, and 8 bases stayed unmatched.

This sequence originates from a woman in her forties with Graves' hyperthyroidism. The sequenced sample was blood. The chain couples TRBV29-1 to TRBJ2-2, with TRBD2 identical over 8 bases. CDR3 loop: CSVGGRSHNGELFF. In nucleotides, the CDR3 is TGCAGCGTTGGCGGGAGGAGTCATAACGGGGAGCTGTTTTTT.